Listed here are 2 T cell receptor beta chains from one sample, sequenced in a study of PD-1 blockade in classical Hodgkin lymphoma. Generated by immunoSEQ multiplex PCR, the TCRdb table keeps only in-frame clones and is missing some. The table has about 110,000 clones, roughly 87% seen once. Every patient was affected by relapse after autologous stem cell transplantation, while exposure to brentuximab vedotin was not uniform. The source material was peripheral blood mononuclear cells (PBMCs), sampled before the second cycle of nivolumab. The receptors shown here come from a human donor with classical Hodgkin lymphoma.

This clone is a singleton in its sample. The V gene is TRBV5-1, the J gene TRBJ2-3, with 9 bases lining up with TRBD2. This CDR3 has 15 amino acids. The junction had 2 bases not matched to a gene; V was cut back by 3 bases and J by 0 bases. CDR1 SGHRS and CDR2 YFSETQ come from the germline V gene. The CDR3 is CASSSLAGSTDTQYF. In DNA, the CDR3 is TGCGCCAGCAGCTCCCTAGCGGGAAGCACAGATACGCAGTATTTT.

In DNA, the CDR3 is TGCGCCAGCTCAACCGGGACTACCAAAGGCGAGCAGTACTTC. This sequence encodes CASSTGTTKGEQYF. J is TRBJ2-7 and V is TRBV10-1, with 7 bases that match TRBD2. CDR1 and CDR2 from the germline V gene are WNHNN and SYGVQD (reference sequence). The CDR3 runs to 14 residues. After removal of 8 bases from V and 6 bases from J, the junction contained 13 bases not matched to a gene.